Following are 31 T cell receptor beta chains from one sample sequenced in a study of T cell changes during pregnancy in multiple sclerosis (dated by TCRdb to about 2019). Preparation of the library involved the immunoSEQ multiplex PCR assay. TCRdb holds this immuneACCESS table with in-frame rearrangements only. Some clones are missing; in checked studies, unresolved V genes explain under half, and the rest has no known cause. For this sample there are about 110,000 clones; roughly nine tenths appear just once. About 3% of the sample is in the top ten clones. Sequencing used peripheral blood, obtained after pregnancy. All receptors derive from a female donor with multiple sclerosis, enrolled in a pregnancy study.

The rearrangement links TRBV7-9 to TRBJ2-7; the D gene is possibly TRBD2 (6 bases). The CDR3 spans 12 residues. Germline values: CDR1 SEHNR, CDR2 FQNEAQ (reference sequence). Between the trimmed V and J ends, which lost 4 bases and 2 bases, there was a span of 6 bases. The CDR3 spells CASSWGAYEQYF. In DNA, the CDR3 is TGTGCCAGCAGCTGGGGGGCCTACGAGCAGTACTTC.

V usage is TRBV2 and J usage is TRBJ2-4; 8 positions match TRBD1. Germline V gene sequence: CDR1 SNHLY, CDR2 FYNNEI. V shed 2 bases and J 16 bases; nucleotides not matched to a gene: 10. The CDR3 contains 13 residues. The CDR3 spells CASSERWTGLEYF. CDR3 DNA: TGTGCCAGCAGTGAACGGTGGACAGGGCTCGAATACTTC.

This chain connects TRBV30 to TRBJ1-5; D is ambiguous. Germline V gene sequence: CDR1 GTSNPN, CDR2 SVGIG (reference sequence). The CDR3 runs to 14 residues. V was cut by 0 bases and J by 2 bases, with 8 bases left in between. CDR3 sequence: CAWSVIGGNQPQHF. CDR3 DNA sequence: TGTGCCTGGAGTGTAATAGGAGGCAATCAGCCCCAGCATTTT. Based on the CDR3 plus reference TRBV30 and TRBJ1-5, the full variable domain is SQTIHQWPATLVQPVGSPLSLECTVEGTSNPNLYWYRQAAGRGLQLLFYSVGIGQISSEVPQNLSASRPQDRQFILSSKKLLLSDSGFYLCAWSVIGGNQPQHFGDGTRLSIL.

On this clone itself: Mismatch with germline at one junction end may stem from a read error. J is TRBJ1-3 and V is TRBV7-7; D uncertain. This CDR3 is 15 amino acids long. Per germline, CDR1 SSHAT and CDR2 FNYEAQ (reference sequence). This CDR3 reads CASSLAESFGNTIYF. For the CDR3, the DNA is TGTGCTAGCAGCTTAGCCGAGAGCTTCGGAAACACCATATATTTT. Full variable domain (remainder filled in from reference TRBV7-7 and TRBJ1-3): GAGVSQSPRYKVTKRGQDVTLRCDPISSHATLYWYQQALGQGPEFLTYFNYEAQPDKSGLPSDRFSAERPEGSISTLTIQRTEQRDSAMYRCASSLAESFGNTIYFGEGSWLTVV.

The CDR3 DNA follows: TGTGCCAGCAGCGCAAGAGCACAGACAGGAAACTATGGCTACACCTTC. Its protein product is CASSARAQTGNYGYTF. The chain uses TRBV9 and TRBJ1-2; perhaps TRBD1 as D (6 bases). CDR1 and CDR2 from the germline V gene are SGDLS and YYNGEE. The V gene lost 3 bases and the J gene lost 2 bases, with 17 bases spanning the gap. The CDR3 extends over 16 amino acids. The full variable domain, rest sourced from reference TRBV9 and TRBJ1-2, is DSGVTQTPKHLITATGQRVTLRCSPRSGDLSVYWYQQSLDQGLQFLIQYYNGEERAKGNILERFSAQQFPDLHSELNLSSLELGDSALYFCASSARAQTGNYGYTFGSGTRLTVV.

This clone was seen once. This chain uses TRBV7-2 with TRBJ2-7; 7 nucleotides align to TRBD1. Germline V lookup: CDR1 SGHTA, CDR2 FQGNSA. V trimming: 7 bases; J trimming: 1 base; junction bases outside the gene matches: 1. This CDR3 has 12 amino acids. CDR3 loop: CASTTGSYEQYF. DNA of the CDR3: TGTGCCAGCACGACAGGGTCCTACGAGCAGTACTTC.

This chain links TRBV19 with TRBJ1-2; D remains ambiguous. The CDR3 is 15 residues long. Germline V gene lookup returns CDR1 LNHDA and CDR2 SQIVND (reference sequence). V lost 5 bases and J 4 bases, leaving 17 bases between the germline ends. CDR3: CASSAQSADIYGYTF. The CDR3 DNA follows: TGTGCCAGTAGTGCCCAGTCGGCTGACATCTATGGCTACACCTTC.

V usage is TRBV29-1 and J usage is TRBJ1-5; TRBD1 matches at 7 bases. CDR1 and CDR2 from the germline V gene are SQVTM and ANQGSEA. The CDR3 loop spans 15 amino acids. Unmatched junction bases numbered 7, after V lost 5 bases and J lost 0 bases. This CDR3 is CSVITGDLSNQPQHF. CDR3 coding DNA: TGCAGCGTTATAACAGGGGACCTTAGCAATCAGCCCCAGCATTTT.

The gene calls are TRBV6-5 and TRBJ2-5; a weak D match, TRBD2 (5 bases). Trimming removed 6 bases from V and 2 bases from J, with 7 bases in between. The CDR3 runs to 12 residues. CDR1 and CDR2 from the germline V gene are MNHEY and SVGAGI. CDR3 coding DNA: TGTGCCAGCAGCGGACTGCAAGAGACCCAGTACTTC. It is translated as CASSGLQETQYF.

This rearrangement joins TRBV7-6 to TRBJ1-1, with D tentatively TRBD1 (6 bases). V shed 2 bases and J shed 6 bases, with 19 bases lying between them. The germline V gene has CDR1 SGHVS and CDR2 FNYEAQ. This CDR3 is built from 16 residues. The CDR3 nucleotides are TGTGCCAGCAGCTTATTAGGACAGACACGAACCGCTGAAGCTTTCTTT. This sequence encodes CASSLLGQTRTAEAFF.

The chain recombines TRBV27 with TRBJ2-7, with 7 bases fitting TRBD1. With 6 bases clipped from V and 0 bases from J, the junction kept 5 bases outside the gene matches. The CDR3 spans 14 residues. The germline V gene has CDR1 MNHEY and CDR2 SMNVEV (reference sequence). DNA of the CDR3: TGTGCCAGCAGCCCAGGGGGTCTCTCCTACGAGCAGTACTTC. It encodes CASSPGGLSYEQYF.

J is TRBJ1-1 and V is TRBV28, with TRBD1 as a possible D gene (5 bases). This CDR3 spans 16 amino acids. Germline values: CDR1 MDHEN, CDR2 SYDVKM. V lost 3 bases and J lost 1, with 15 bases in between. The CDR3 DNA reads as TGTGCCAGCAGTTTCTCCAGACCCGGGGGGAACACTGAAGCTTTCTTT. Translated, it gives CASSFSRPGGNTEAFF.

The J gene is TRBJ1-6, the V gene TRBV27, with D maybe TRBD1 (5 bases). V gave up 1 base and J gave up 8 bases, with 12 bases separating them. Germline V gene lookup returns CDR1 MNHEY and CDR2 SMNVEV (reference sequence). The CDR3 runs 15 residues. The CDR3 DNA reads as TGTGCCAGCAGTTTATTTGCGGGACTCGATTCACCCCTCCACTTT. Its protein product is CASSLFAGLDSPLHF.

This clone was found once. This chain joins TRBV2 and TRBJ2-1; 9 bases match TRBD2. J gave up 8 bases and V 5 bases, and 13 bases lay outside the gene matches. This CDR3 comprises 16 residues. Per germline, CDR1 SNHLY and CDR2 FYNNEI. CDR3 amino acids: CASSSLGLAARDEQFF. CDR3 nucleotides: TGTGCCAGCAGTTCCTTGGGACTAGCAGCTAGGGATGAGCAGTTCTTC. The complete variable domain, with remaining parts taken from reference TRBV2 and TRBJ2-1, reads EPEVTQTPSHQVTQMGQEVILRCVPISNHLYFYWYRQILGQKVEFLVSFYNNEISEKSEIFDDQFSVERPDGSNFTLKIRSTKLEDSAMYFCASSSLGLAARDEQFFGPGTRLTVL.

V and J are TRBV14 and TRBJ2-1; TRBD1 agrees at 8 bases. V shed 3 bases and J 1 base; nucleotides not matched to a gene: 5. The CDR3 is made up of 16 amino acids. Germline loops: CDR1 SGHDN, CDR2 FVKESK. Here the CDR3 DNA reads TGTGCCAGCAGCCACTTGACAGGGGTTTCCTACAATGAGCAGTTCTTC. It translates to CASSHLTGVSYNEQFF. Using reference TRBV14 and TRBJ2-1 for the parts outside the CDR3, the full variable domain is EAGVTQFPSHSVIEKGQTVTLRCDPISGHDNLYWYRRVMGKEIKFLLHFVKESKQDESGMPNNRFLAERTGGTYSTLKVQPAELEDSGVYFCASSHLTGVSYNEQFFGPGTRLTVL.

V usage is TRBV2 and J usage is TRBJ2-7, with 8 bases lining up with TRBD1. Trimming at V came to 6 bases and at J to 5 bases, leaving 12 bases not matched to a gene. The germline gives CDR1 SNHLY, CDR2 FYNNEI. The CDR3 extends over 15 amino acids. The CDR3 loop reads CASRLTTGAIHEQYF. Here the CDR3 DNA reads TGTGCCAGCAGGTTAACGACAGGGGCGATCCACGAGCAGTACTTC. Using reference TRBV2 and TRBJ2-7 for the parts outside the CDR3, the full variable domain is EPEVTQTPSHQVTQMGQEVILRCVPISNHLYFYWYRQILGQKVEFLVSFYNNEISEKSEIFDDQFSVERPDGSNFTLKIRSTKLEDSAMYFCASRLTTGAIHEQYFGPGTRLTVT.

V and J are TRBV6-5 and TRBJ1-3, with D possibly matching TRBD1 (6 bases). V lost 5 bases, J lost 4 bases, and 12 bases lay in between. There are 14 residues in the CDR3. Germline values: CDR1 MNHEY, CDR2 SVGAGI. The CDR3 protein is CASSLGGPGNTIYF. The CDR3 DNA sequence: TGTGCCAGCAGTCTCGGGGGGCCCGGAAACACCATATATTTT.

The chain has TRBV7-9 and TRBJ2-7; a weak D match, TRBD1 (5 bases). The V gene lost 5 bases and the J gene lost 3 bases, with 23 bases spanning the gap. Germline values: CDR1 SEHNR, CDR2 FQNEAQ (reference sequence). The CDR3 consists of 17 residues. The DNA of the CDR3 is TGTGCCAGCAGCCCGAACCTTAATGACAGTCCGTTCTACGAGCAGTACTTC. It codes for CASSPNLNDSPFYEQYF.

The chain uses TRBV19 and TRBJ1-1; D unclear. This CDR3 has 13 residues. Trimming shortened V by 2 bases and J by 0 bases, and 4 bases separated the two germline ends. From germline, CDR1 is LNHDA and CDR2 SQIVND (reference sequence). The CDR3 sequence is CASSIIMNTEAFF. Here the CDR3 DNA reads TGTGCCAGTAGTATAATAATGAACACTGAAGCTTTCTTT.

This sequence joins TRBV5-5 and TRBJ1-1, with a tentative D call TRBD1 (6 bases). The CDR3 has 16 residues. The V gene's germline CDR1 is SGHKS and CDR2 YYEKEE (reference sequence). Trimming took 0 bases from V and 4 from J, leaving 16 bases between them. The CDR3 region is CASSLVYGGGSTEAFF. CDR3 nucleotide sequence: TGTGCCAGCAGCTTGGTTTATGGGGGCGGTAGCACTGAAGCTTTCTTT. The full variable domain, with the rest looked up from reference TRBV5-5 and TRBJ1-1, is DAGVTQSPTHLIKTRGQQVTLRCSPISGHKSVSWYQQVLGQGPQFIFQYYEKEERGRGNFPDRFSARQFPNYSSELNVNALLLGDSALYLCASSLVYGGGSTEAFFGQGTRLTVV.

This chain connects TRBV5-1 to TRBJ1-2; 9 bases fit TRBD1. From germline, CDR1 is SGHRS and CDR2 YFSETQ. This CDR3 is built from 14 residues. J lost 2 bases, V lost 4 bases, and 3 bases had no gene match. CDR3 sequence reads: CASSAGQGNYGYTF. The CDR3 nucleotides read TGCGCCAGCAGCGCAGGACAGGGGAACTATGGCTACACCTTC.

This clone appeared a single time. V usage is TRBV30 and J usage is TRBJ1-5; D perhaps matches TRBD1 (6 bases). Trimming cost V 3 bases and J 0 bases, with 15 bases left between them. Germline V lookup: CDR1 GTSNPN, CDR2 SVGIG (reference sequence). This CDR3 contains 16 residues. CDR3 coding DNA: TGTGCCTGGAGCCCAAGTATGGGGGCTAGCAATCAGCCCCAGCATTTT. Its protein product is CAWSPSMGASNQPQHF.

This chain links TRBV9 with TRBJ2-1; 9 bases are a match to TRBD2. With 4 bases clipped from V and 10 bases from J, the junction kept 12 bases outside the gene matches. The CDR3 is made up of 15 amino acids. Germline-derived CDR1 and CDR2 are SGDLS and YYNGEE. This chain's CDR3 is CASSSPGLAGGEQFF. DNA of the CDR3: TGTGCCAGCAGCTCTCCGGGACTAGCCGGTGGGGAGCAGTTCTTC.

V gene TRBV2 combines with J gene TRBJ2-5, with TRBD2 matching over 9 bases. V gave up 2 bases and J gave up 5 bases; unmatched junction bases: 6. Germline loops: CDR1 SNHLY, CDR2 FYNNEI. The CDR3 sequence is 15 residues long. For the CDR3, the DNA is TGTGCCAGCAGTGAACGGCGGGGGGGCTGGGAGACCCAGTACTTC. Encoded protein: CASSERRGGWETQYF. Full variable domain (outside the CDR3, taken from reference TRBV2 and TRBJ2-5): EPEVTQTPSHQVTQMGQEVILRCVPISNHLYFYWYRQILGQKVEFLVSFYNNEISEKSEIFDDQFSVERPDGSNFTLKIRSTKLEDSAMYFCASSERRGGWETQYFGPGTRLLVL.

This clone was observed a few times. This chain uses TRBV4-1 with TRBJ2-2, with 8 bases aligning to TRBD2. The V segment lost 0 bases and the J segment 6 bases; nucleotides outside the gene matches: 0. Per the germline V gene, CDR1 is MGHRA and CDR2 is YSYEKL. The CDR3 contains 14 residues. DNA of the CDR3: TGCGCCAGCAGCCAAGATAGCGGGGCCGGGGAGCTGTTTTTT. It translates to CASSQDSGAGELFF.

The J gene is TRBJ1-5, the V gene TRBV4-1; D is possibly TRBD1 (5 bases). CDR1 is MGHRA and CDR2 is YSYEKL in the germline V gene. With 0 bases removed from V and 6 bases from J, the gap between germline ends came to 15 bases. This CDR3 is built from 16 residues. CDR3 loop: CASSQEGFGGSQPQHF. CDR3 DNA sequence: TGCGCCAGCAGCCAAGAGGGGTTTGGGGGGTCTCAGCCCCAGCATTTT.

The chain is built from TRBV7-9 and TRBJ2-3, with TRBD2 as a possible D gene (6 bases). Germline loops: CDR1 SEHNR, CDR2 FQNEAQ (reference sequence). CDR3 length: 14 residues. V dropped 5 bases and J dropped 1 base, with 10 bases sitting between them. The DNA of the CDR3 is TGTGCCAGCAGCCCCTGGGGGGGCACAGATACGCAGTATTTT. Translated: CASSPWGGTDTQYF.

V and J are TRBV21-1 and TRBJ1-5; TRBD1, the table's D call, was not compared with the DNA. TRBV21-1 corresponds to a pseudogene. CDR3 length: 18 amino acids. DNA of the CDR3: TGTGCCAGCAGCAAACCGGTAGACAGGCGTTATAGCAATCAGCCCCAGCATTTT. This translates into CASSKPVDRRYSNQPQHF.

The chain recombines TRBV6-5 with TRBJ2-1; 7 bases line up with TRBD2. The CDR3 extends over 15 amino acids. Unmatched junction bases numbered 10, after V lost 8 bases and J lost 3 bases. Germline V gene sequence: CDR1 MNHEY, CDR2 SVGAGI. The CDR3 protein is CASRETSLHYNEQFF. In nucleotides, the CDR3 is TGTGCCAGCCGAGAGACTAGCCTTCACTACAATGAGCAGTTCTTC.

This sequence joins TRBV19 and TRBJ2-2; 13 nucleotides match TRBD2. The junction had 6 bases not matched to a gene; V was cut back by 7 bases and J by 4 bases. The germline gives CDR1 LNHDA, CDR2 SQIVND (reference sequence). The CDR3 covers 16 residues. As DNA, the CDR3 is TGTGCCAGTACTCCCGGACTAGCGGGGGTCACCGGGGAGCTGTTTTTT. Translated: CASTPGLAGVTGELFF.

The V gene is TRBV28, the J gene TRBJ1-4, with D possibly matching TRBD1 (6 bases). Trimming stripped 5 bases from V and 0 bases from J, with 13 bases between. The CDR3 totals 16 residues. Germline V gene lookup returns CDR1 MDHEN and CDR2 SYDVKM. Written as DNA, the CDR3 is TGTGCCAGCAGTGCCCCACAGGGCCCAACTAATGAAAAACTGTTTTTT. It specifies CASSAPQGPTNEKLFF.